Each of the 25 T cell receptor beta chains below was sequenced from the same sample in a study of T cell responses to AZD1222 COVID-19 vaccine. The protocol was immunoSEQ multiplex PCR, while the TCRdb copy is restricted to in-frame clones and leaves out a portion. Of some 58,000 clones listed, approximately 89% are singletons. This material consisted of peripheral blood, taken on day 0 of AZD1222 vaccination. The receptors shown here come from an adult in good health.

The J gene is TRBJ2-3, the V gene TRBV12-3 or TRBV12-4, with D tentatively TRBD1 (5 bases). V lost 2 bases and J lost 6, with 9 bases in between. The CDR3 covers 13 residues. CDR3 loop: CASSLPGSDTQYF. Written as DNA, the CDR3 is TGTGCCAGCAGTTTACCAGGGTCGGATACGCAGTATTTT.

V gene TRBV6-5 combines with J gene TRBJ1-1; D perhaps matches TRBD1 (5 bases). The germline V gene encodes CDR1 MNHEY and CDR2 SVGAGI. V gave up 2 bases and J gave up 3 bases, with 13 bases separating them. The CDR3 sequence is 15 residues long. As DNA, the CDR3 is TGTGCCAGCAGTTACGGGGGACTCTTCCACACTGAAGCTTTCTTT. Translating it yields CASSYGGLFHTEAFF.

The chain employs TRBV9 and TRBJ2-3, with TRBD1 matching over 9 bases. With 2 bases clipped from V and 1 base from J, the junction kept 2 bases outside the gene matches. Germline V lookup: CDR1 SGDLS, CDR2 YYNGEE. This CDR3 has 15 amino acids. For the CDR3, the DNA is TGTGCCAGCAGCGTCCGGGACAGGGGCACAGATACGCAGTATTTT. It translates to CASSVRDRGTDTQYF.

This clone appeared once. The chain joins TRBV12-3 or TRBV12-4 to TRBJ1-1; no clear D gene. V was shortened by 2 bases and J by 6 bases, with 10 bases between the two germline ends. The length of the CDR3 is 13 residues. Here the CDR3 reads CASSLIFEAEAFF. Here the CDR3 DNA reads TGTGCCAGCAGTTTAATTTTCGAGGCTGAAGCTTTCTTT.

The chain combines TRBV6-5 with TRBJ2-7, with 7 bases that match TRBD1. J lost 0 bases, V lost 9 bases, and 5 bases had no gene match. The length of the CDR3 is 13 residues. Per germline, CDR1 MNHEY and CDR2 SVGAGI. The chain's CDR3 is CASTDRTSYEQYF. CDR3 nucleotide sequence: TGTGCCAGTACGGACAGGACCTCCTACGAGCAGTACTTC.

This clone appeared once. The chain has TRBV7-9 and TRBJ2-3; no clear D. The V and J ends lost 1 base and 0 bases respectively, with 5 bases between them. CDR3 length equals 14 residues. Germline CDR1 is SEHNR and CDR2 is FQNEAQ (reference sequence). The DNA for the CDR3 is TGTGCCAGCAGCTTAGGGCCGAGCACAGATACGCAGTATTTT. Its protein is CASSLGPSTDTQYF.

J is TRBJ2-7 and V is TRBV27; D uncertain. V dropped 4 bases and J dropped 1 base, with 14 bases sitting between them. This CDR3 is built from 15 residues. The V gene's germline CDR1 is MNHEY and CDR2 SMNVEV (reference sequence). DNA of the CDR3: TGTGCCAGCAGTTCGACTCGGACGGCTTCCTACGAGCAGTACTTC. Encoded protein: CASSSTRTASYEQYF.

The chain recombines TRBV24-1 with TRBJ2-3; 9 nucleotides align to TRBD1. Germline V gene data show CDR1 as KGHDR and CDR2 as SFDVKD. The CDR3 has 16 residues. Trimming removed 3 bases from V and 1 base from J; junction bases left unmatched: 4. The DNA for the CDR3 is TGTGCCACCAGTGATCCCGGGGACAGGGGCACAGATACGCAGTATTTT. It specifies CATSDPGDRGTDTQYF.

This chain connects TRBV7-2 to TRBJ2-4; possibly TRBD2 for D (5 bases). The CDR3 has 13 residues. Trimming pared 6 bases from V and 2 bases from J, leaving 8 bases between. Germline assignment: CDR1 SGHTA and CDR2 FQGNSA. The CDR3 DNA reads as TGTGCCAGCAGGTCGGGGACCAAAAACATTCAGTACTTC. It is translated as CASRSGTKNIQYF.

The chain carries TRBV10-3 and TRBJ1-5, with D uncertain. V shed 7 bases and J shed 3 bases, with 10 bases lying between them. The CDR3 is 13 residues long. Germline V gives CDR1 ENHRY, CDR2 SYGVKD. The CDR3 DNA reads as TGTGCCATCAACGCCGAGGACAATCAGCCCCAGCATTTT. This encodes CAINAEDNQPQHF.

The chain recombines TRBV7-9 with TRBJ2-5; 7 bases line up with TRBD1. The CDR3 runs to 12 residues. Germline assignment: CDR1 SEHNR and CDR2 FQNEAQ (reference sequence). With 4 bases clipped from V and 5 bases from J, the junction kept 1 base outside the gene matches. The CDR3 here is CASSWGQETQYF. The CDR3 region has the DNA TGTGCCAGCAGCTGGGGACAGGAGACCCAGTACTTC. The full variable domain, its missing parts supplied by reference TRBV7-9 and TRBJ2-5, is DTGVSQNPRHKITKRGQNVTFRCDPISEHNRLYWYRQTLGQGPEFLTYFQNEAQLEKSRLLSDRFSAERPKGSFSTLEIQRTEQGDSAMYLCASSWGQETQYFGPGTRLLVL.

This clone was observed once. The chain couples TRBV5-6 to TRBJ2-2; 12 nucleotides align to TRBD1. Germline V gene data show CDR1 as SGHDT and CDR2 as YYEEEE. The CDR3 length is 15 residues. V dropped 2 bases and J dropped 6; count of bases not matched to a gene: 2. Here the CDR3 DNA reads TGTGCCAGCAGCTTTGGGACAGGGGGCGCCGGGGAGCTGTTTTTT. Translation: CASSFGTGGAGELFF.

The rearrangement uses TRBV7-9 and TRBJ2-3, with 8 nucleotides matching TRBD2. The CDR3 has 16 amino acids. CDR1 is SEHNR and CDR2 is FQNEAQ in the germline V gene (reference sequence). V dropped 5 bases and J dropped 1; count of bases not matched to a gene: 8. CDR3 residues: CASSRGRAGGTDTQYF. The CDR3 DNA sequence: TGTGCCAGCAGCCGAGGACGAGCGGGGGGCACAGATACGCAGTATTTT.

The chain carries TRBV29-1 and TRBJ2-1; perhaps TRBD2 as D (6 bases). With 1 base removed from V and 5 bases from J, the gap between germline ends came to 15 bases. This CDR3 has 15 residues. Germline values: CDR1 SQVTM, CDR2 ANQGSEA. The CDR3 sequence is CSVEGAGYRDNEQFF. The DNA for the CDR3 is TGCAGCGTTGAAGGAGCGGGTTATAGGGACAATGAGCAGTTCTTC.

This clone was seen once. Other nucleotide sequences from this sample produce the same CDR3. V and J are TRBV4-3 and TRBJ1-2; D gene ambiguous. The CDR3 is 12 amino acids. Trimming pared 0 bases from V and 6 bases from J, leaving 5 bases between. Looked up from germline, CDR1 is LGHNA and CDR2 is YSLEER. This CDR3 reads CASSQDRHGYTF. For the CDR3, the DNA is TGCGCCAGCAGCCAAGACCGGCATGGCTACACCTTC.

CDR3 loop: CASRQGGNTEAFF. CDR3 sequence (DNA): TGTGCCAGCAGGCAAGGGGGGAACACTGAAGCTTTCTTT. The J gene is TRBJ1-1, the V gene TRBV6-4; D perhaps matches TRBD1 (6 bases). Germline V gives CDR1 MRHNA, CDR2 SNTAGT. This CDR3 has 13 amino acids. V was shortened by 6 bases and J by 1 base, with 9 bases between the two germline ends.

The chain uses TRBV3-1 (or the pseudogene TRBV3-2) and TRBJ1-2; D gene unclear. V lost 0 bases to trimming and J lost 7 bases, with 6 bases between them. The CDR3 runs to 12 residues. Germline V gene data show CDR1 as LGHDT and CDR2 as YNNKEL (reference sequence). CDR3 nucleotides: TGTGCCAGCAGCCAAGAGTTCAGTGGCTACACCTTC. This codes for CASSQEFSGYTF.

The J gene is TRBJ2-3, the V gene TRBV6-6; 7 bases align to TRBD1. The V and J ends lost 5 bases and 1 base, in that order; junction bases with no gene match: 6. This CDR3 has 15 amino acids. Looked up from germline, CDR1 is MNHNY and CDR2 is SVGAGI (reference sequence). CDR3 protein: CASSAPGQGTDTQYF. CDR3 nucleotide sequence: TGTGCCAGCAGTGCCCCCGGACAGGGCACAGATACGCAGTATTTT.

J is TRBJ1-1 and V is TRBV13, with 7 bases lining up with TRBD1. CDR1 is PRHDT and CDR2 is FYEKMQ in the germline V gene (reference sequence). This CDR3 has 12 amino acids. The V and J ends lost 5 bases and 10 bases, in that order; junction bases with no gene match: 7. The CDR3 nucleotides are TGTGCCAGCAGCATACAGGGGCAGGGAGCTTTCTTT. Translating it yields CASSIQGQGAFF.

CDR3 sequence (DNA): TGTGCCAGCAGGGTTACAGGGGTGGGCACTGAAGCTTTCTTT. Residues: CASRVTGVGTEAFF. The chain couples TRBV2 to TRBJ1-1, with 7 positions matching TRBD1. The CDR3 extends over 14 amino acids. Germline CDR1 SNHLY, CDR2 FYNNEI. The junction had 8 bases not matched to a gene; V was cut back by 6 bases and J by 4 bases.

This clone appeared once. The chain links TRBV6-5 to TRBJ2-2; 8 nucleotides match TRBD1. This CDR3 region has 14 residues. Losses at the gene ends were 4 bases for V and 8 bases for J; bases not matched to a gene: 6. The germline V gene encodes CDR1 MNHEY and CDR2 SVGAGI. CDR3 DNA sequence: TGTGCCAGCAGTTCGGGACAGGAGGCGGGGGAGCTGTTTTTT. Its translation is CASSSGQEAGELFF.

This chain uses TRBV5-1 with TRBJ2-5, with TRBD1 as a possible D gene (7 bases). The V gene lost 0 bases and the J gene lost 4 bases, with 10 bases spanning the gap. The CDR3 consists of 14 residues. The germline V gene has CDR1 SGHRS and CDR2 YFSETQ. The CDR3 DNA follows: TGCGCCAGCAGCTTGGGGCAGGGGGGAGAGACCCAGTACTTC. Protein: CASSLGQGGETQYF.

The V gene is TRBV6-6, the J gene TRBJ1-1; no definite D call. The CDR3 runs 14 residues. The germline V gene has CDR1 MNHNY and CDR2 SVGAGI (reference sequence). Trimming cost V 0 bases and J 1 base, with 6 bases left between them. In nucleotides, the CDR3 is TGTGCCAGCAGTTACTCTCGGGGGAACACTGAAGCTTTCTTT. Protein product: CASSYSRGNTEAFF.

This clone was seen only a few times. This chain uses TRBV4-2 with TRBJ2-1; D tentatively reads TRBD1 or TRBD2 (5 bases each). Trimming stripped 3 bases from V and 7 bases from J, with 16 bases between. The CDR3 length is 15 residues. Germline loops: CDR1 LGHNA, CDR2 YNFKEQ. The CDR3 coding sequence is TGTGCCAGCAGCCAGGGACCGACGCCAGTAAATGAGCAGTTCTTC. As protein: CASSQGPTPVNEQFF.

This chain joins TRBV4-2 and TRBJ2-6; D call uncertain. Trimming left V 4 bases short and J 0 bases short, with 10 bases between. CDR1 is LGHNA, CDR2 YNFKEQ, per germline. The CDR3 loop spans 16 amino acids. The CDR3 reads CASSPERSSGANVLTF. The CDR3 coding sequence is TGTGCCAGCAGCCCCGAGAGGAGCTCTGGGGCCAACGTCCTGACTTTC.